Shown below are 7 T cell receptor beta chains from a single sample sequenced in a study of blood T cell repertoires in COVID-19. Data came from immunoSEQ multiplex PCR; TCRdb stores just in-frame clones and leaves some out. Here the sample spans 340,000 or so clones, 80% to 90% being singletons. The sequencing sample was made of PBMCs or T cells enriched from blood (not recorded which). The receptors come from a woman aged 40 to 50 with acute COVID-19.

V is TRBV10-3 and J is TRBJ2-7; tentatively, D is TRBD1 (6 bases). The V gene lost 7 bases and the J gene lost 3 bases, with 13 bases spanning the gap. Germline values: CDR1 ENHRY, CDR2 SYGVKD. CDR3 length equals 13 residues. Written as DNA, the CDR3 is TGTGCCATCACCGATGGACAGAGCTACGAGCAGTACTTC. It encodes CAITDGQSYEQYF.

This chain joins TRBV6-2 or TRBV6-3 and TRBJ1-2; possible D gene TRBD1, 6 bases. V was pared by 0 bases and J by 1 base, with 15 bases between. CDR3 length equals 17 residues. Germline V lookup: CDR1 MNHEY, CDR2 SVGEGT. CDR3 coding DNA: TGTGCCAGCAGTTACTCGATATGGGACACACTTAACTATGGCTACACCTTC. This sequence encodes CASSYSIWDTLNYGYTF.

This clone has only one observation. Other DNA sequences in the sample encode the same CDR3. The CDR3 reads CASSLDSLNTEAFF. The DNA of the CDR3 is TGCGCCAGCAGCTTGGATTCATTGAACACTGAAGCTTTCTTT. The chain combines TRBV5-1 with TRBJ1-1; D unresolved. The CDR3 spans 14 residues. Deletions cut 0 bases from V and 0 bases from J, with 6 bases between. Germline V gives CDR1 SGHRS, CDR2 YFSETQ.

The V call is TRBV2, the J call TRBJ1-3, with 10 bases that match TRBD1. The trim removed 3 bases at V and 5 bases at J, leaving 4 bases unmatched. CDR1 and CDR2 (germline): SNHLY, FYNNEI. The CDR3 spans 15 residues. CDR3 DNA: TGTGCCAGCAGTGATACGGGACAGGGGAGAAACACCATATATTTT. This translates into CASSDTGQGRNTIYF. The entire variable domain, with the rest obtained from reference TRBV2 and TRBJ1-3, is as follows: EPEVTQTPSHQVTQMGQEVILRCVPISNHLYFYWYRQILGQKVEFLVSFYNNEISEKSEIFDDQFSVERPDGSNFTLKIRSTKLEDSAMYFCASSDTGQGRNTIYFGEGSWLTVV.

This chain uses TRBV4-2 with TRBJ2-7; 7 bases line up with TRBD1. This CDR3 comprises 13 residues. Germline CDR1 reads LGHNA; CDR2 reads YNFKEQ. After removal of 4 bases from V and 3 bases from J, the junction contained 3 bases not matched to a gene. CDR3 nucleotides: TGTGCCAGCAGCCGGGACAGATACTACGAGCAGTACTTC. Its protein is CASSRDRYYEQYF.

The rearrangement joins TRBV28 to TRBJ1-2, with 10 positions matching TRBD1. The J segment lost 8 bases and the V segment lost 4 bases, leaving 10 bases of the junction unmatched. This CDR3 contains 15 residues. Germline V lookup: CDR1 MDHEN, CDR2 SYDVKM. The CDR3 protein is CASSWGQGQWVGYTF. The DNA for the CDR3 is TGTGCCAGCAGTTGGGGACAGGGGCAGTGGGTCGGCTACACCTTC.

The chain is built from TRBV28 and TRBJ2-7; 9 bases line up with TRBD1. This CDR3 is 14 amino acids long. In germline, CDR1 is MDHEN, CDR2 SYDVKM. The junction had 7 bases not matched to a gene; V was cut back by 5 bases and J by 5 bases. This chain's CDR3 is CASSPRTGEDEQYF. The CDR3 nucleotides are TGTGCCAGCAGTCCGCGGACAGGGGAGGACGAGCAGTACTTC.